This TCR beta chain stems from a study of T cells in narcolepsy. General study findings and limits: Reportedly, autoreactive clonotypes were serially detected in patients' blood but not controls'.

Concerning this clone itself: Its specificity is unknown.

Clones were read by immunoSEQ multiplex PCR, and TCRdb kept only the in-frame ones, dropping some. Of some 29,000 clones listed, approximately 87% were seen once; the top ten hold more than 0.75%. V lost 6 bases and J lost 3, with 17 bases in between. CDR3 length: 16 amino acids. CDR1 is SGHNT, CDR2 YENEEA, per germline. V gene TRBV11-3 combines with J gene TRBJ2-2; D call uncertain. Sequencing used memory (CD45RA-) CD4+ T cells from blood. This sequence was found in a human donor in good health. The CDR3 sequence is CASSPYTGGDTGELFF. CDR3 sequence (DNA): TGTGCCAGCAGTCCCTACACTGGCGGTGACACCGGGGAGCTGTTTTTT.